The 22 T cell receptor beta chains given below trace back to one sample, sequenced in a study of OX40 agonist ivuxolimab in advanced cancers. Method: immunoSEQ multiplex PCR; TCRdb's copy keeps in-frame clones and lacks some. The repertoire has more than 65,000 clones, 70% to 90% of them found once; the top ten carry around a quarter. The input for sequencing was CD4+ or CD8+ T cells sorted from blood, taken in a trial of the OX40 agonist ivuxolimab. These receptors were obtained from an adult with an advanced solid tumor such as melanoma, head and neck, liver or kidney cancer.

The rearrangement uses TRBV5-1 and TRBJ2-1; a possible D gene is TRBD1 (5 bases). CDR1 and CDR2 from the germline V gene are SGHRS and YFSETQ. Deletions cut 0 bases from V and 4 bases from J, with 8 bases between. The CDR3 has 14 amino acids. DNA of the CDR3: TGCGCCAGCAGCTTGGGGACAAGTTACAATGAGCAGTTCTTC. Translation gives CASSLGTSYNEQFF. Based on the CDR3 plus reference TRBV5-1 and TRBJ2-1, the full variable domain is KAGVTQTPRYLIKTRGQQVTLSCSPISGHRSVSWYQQTPGQGLQFLFEYFSETQRNKGNFPGRFSGRQFSNSRSEMNVSTLELGDSALYLCASSLGTSYNEQFFGPGTRLTVL.

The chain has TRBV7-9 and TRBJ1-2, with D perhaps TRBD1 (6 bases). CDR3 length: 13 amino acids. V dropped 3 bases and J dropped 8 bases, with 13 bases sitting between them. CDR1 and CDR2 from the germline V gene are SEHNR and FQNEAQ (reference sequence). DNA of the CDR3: TGTGCCAGCAGCTTCCCGGACAGACCGGGCTACACCTTC. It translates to CASSFPDRPGYTF.

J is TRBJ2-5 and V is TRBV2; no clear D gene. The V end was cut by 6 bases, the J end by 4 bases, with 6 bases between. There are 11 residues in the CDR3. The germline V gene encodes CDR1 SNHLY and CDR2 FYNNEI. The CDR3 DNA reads TGTGCCAGCAGGGTTGGAGAGACCCAGTACTTC. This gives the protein CASRVGETQYF.

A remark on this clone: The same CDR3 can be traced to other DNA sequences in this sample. As DNA, the CDR3 is TGCGCCAGCAGCTTAGGGGTCCGGGGCACAGATACGCAGTATTTT. Protein product: CASSLGVRGTDTQYF. J is TRBJ2-3 and V is TRBV5-1, with D tentatively TRBD1 (5 bases). V lost 2 bases to trimming and J lost 1 base, with 11 bases between them. Per the germline V gene, CDR1 is SGHRS and CDR2 is YFSETQ. The CDR3 runs to 15 residues.

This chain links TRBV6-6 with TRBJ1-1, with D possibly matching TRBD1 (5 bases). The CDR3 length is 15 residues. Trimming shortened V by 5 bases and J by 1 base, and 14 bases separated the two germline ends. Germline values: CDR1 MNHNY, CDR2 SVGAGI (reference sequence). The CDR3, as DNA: TGTGCCAGCAGTACCTCCCAGGGAGCGAACACTGAAGCTTTCTTT. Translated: CASSTSQGANTEAFF.

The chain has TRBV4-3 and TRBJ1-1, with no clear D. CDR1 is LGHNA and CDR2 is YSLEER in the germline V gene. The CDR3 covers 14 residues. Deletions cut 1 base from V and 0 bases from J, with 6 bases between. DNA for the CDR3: TGCGCCAGCAGCCAAGGCATGATGAACACTGAAGCTTTCTTT. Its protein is CASSQGMMNTEAFF.

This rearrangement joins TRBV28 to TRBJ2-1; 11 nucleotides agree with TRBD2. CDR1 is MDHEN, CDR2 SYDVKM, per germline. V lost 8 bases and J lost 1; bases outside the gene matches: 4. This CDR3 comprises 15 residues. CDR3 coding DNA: TGTGCCAGCGGTAGCGGGGGGGCATCCTACAATGAGCAGTTCTTC. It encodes CASGSGGASYNEQFF.

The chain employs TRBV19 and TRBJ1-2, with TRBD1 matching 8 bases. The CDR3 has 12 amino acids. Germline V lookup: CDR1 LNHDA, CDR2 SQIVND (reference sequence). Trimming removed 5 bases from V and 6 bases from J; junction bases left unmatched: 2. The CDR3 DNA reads TGTGCCAGTAGTCTACAGGGGGATGGCTACACCTTC. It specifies CASSLQGDGYTF.

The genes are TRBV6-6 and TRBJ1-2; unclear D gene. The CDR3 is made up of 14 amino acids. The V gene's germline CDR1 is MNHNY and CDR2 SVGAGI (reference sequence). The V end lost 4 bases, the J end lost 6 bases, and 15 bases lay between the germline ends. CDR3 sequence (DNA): TGTGCCAGCAGTTCAGTGTCGGGGTTTGATGGCTACACCTTC. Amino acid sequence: CASSSVSGFDGYTF.

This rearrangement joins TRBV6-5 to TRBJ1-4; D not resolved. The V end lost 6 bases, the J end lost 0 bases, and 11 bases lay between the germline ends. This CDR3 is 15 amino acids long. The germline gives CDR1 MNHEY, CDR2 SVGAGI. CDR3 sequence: CASSQDLATNEKLFF. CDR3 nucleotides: TGTGCCAGCAGCCAGGACCTTGCAACTAATGAAAAACTGTTTTTT.

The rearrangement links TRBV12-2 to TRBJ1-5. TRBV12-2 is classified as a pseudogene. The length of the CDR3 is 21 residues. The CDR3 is CASRARARVWRGDFSNQPQHF. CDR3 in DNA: TGTGCAAGTCGCGCCCGGGCTAGGGTGTGGAGGGGCGACTTTAGCAATCAGCCCCAGCATTTT.

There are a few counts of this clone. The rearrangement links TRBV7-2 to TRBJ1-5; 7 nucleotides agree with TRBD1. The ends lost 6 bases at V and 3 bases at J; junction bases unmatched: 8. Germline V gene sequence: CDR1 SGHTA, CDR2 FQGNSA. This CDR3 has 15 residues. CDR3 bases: TGTGCCAGCAGACCTACAGGGGCCTACAATCAGCCCCAGCATTTT. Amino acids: CASRPTGAYNQPQHF.

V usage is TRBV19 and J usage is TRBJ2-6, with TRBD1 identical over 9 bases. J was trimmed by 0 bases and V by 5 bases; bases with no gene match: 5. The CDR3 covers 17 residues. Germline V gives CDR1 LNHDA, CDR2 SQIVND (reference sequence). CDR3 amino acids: CASSDGQGSSGANVLTF. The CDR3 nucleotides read TGTGCCAGTAGTGACGGACAGGGGAGCTCTGGGGCCAACGTCCTGACTTTC.

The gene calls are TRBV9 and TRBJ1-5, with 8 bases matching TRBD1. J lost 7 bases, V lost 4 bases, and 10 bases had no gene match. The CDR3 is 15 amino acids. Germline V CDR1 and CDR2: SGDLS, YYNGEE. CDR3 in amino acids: CASSPTGEWGQPQHF. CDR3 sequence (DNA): TGTGCCAGCAGCCCGACAGGGGAATGGGGACAGCCCCAGCATTTT.

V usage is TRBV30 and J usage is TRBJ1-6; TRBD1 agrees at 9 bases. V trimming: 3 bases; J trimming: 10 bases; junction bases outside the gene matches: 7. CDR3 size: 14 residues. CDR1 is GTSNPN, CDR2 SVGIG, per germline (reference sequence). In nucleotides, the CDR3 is TGTGCCTGGAGGACTACAGGGGGCGGATCACCCCTCCACTTT. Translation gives CAWRTTGGGSPLHF.

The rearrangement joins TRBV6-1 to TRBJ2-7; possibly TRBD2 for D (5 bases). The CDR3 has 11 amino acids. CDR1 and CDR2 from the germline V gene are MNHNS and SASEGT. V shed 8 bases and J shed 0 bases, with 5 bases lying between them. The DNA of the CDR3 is TGTGCCAGCGGGAGCTCCTACGAGCAGTACTTC. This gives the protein CASGSSYEQYF.

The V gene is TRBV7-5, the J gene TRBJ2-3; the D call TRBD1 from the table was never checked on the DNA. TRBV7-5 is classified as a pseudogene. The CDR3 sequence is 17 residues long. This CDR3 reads CVRSPRLRDRYTDTQYF. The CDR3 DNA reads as TGTGTCAGAAGCCCCCGCCTCCGGGACAGGTACACAGATACGCAGTATTTT.

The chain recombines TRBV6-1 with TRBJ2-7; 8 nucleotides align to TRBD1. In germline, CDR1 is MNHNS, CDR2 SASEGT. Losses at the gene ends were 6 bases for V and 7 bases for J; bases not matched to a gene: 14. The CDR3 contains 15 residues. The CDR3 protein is CASSGVTGGWQEQYF. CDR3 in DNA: TGTGCCAGCAGCGGCGTAACAGGGGGATGGCAGGAGCAGTACTTC.

The CDR3 here is CASSLEPGQGSYEQYF. CDR3 DNA: TGCGCCAGCAGCTTGGAGCCGGGACAGGGGTCCTACGAGCAGTACTTC. The V gene is TRBV5-1, the J gene TRBJ2-7; 10 bases agree with TRBD1. The germline gives CDR1 SGHRS, CDR2 YFSETQ. The CDR3 has 16 residues. The V and J ends lost 0 bases and 1 base, in that order; junction bases with no gene match: 4.

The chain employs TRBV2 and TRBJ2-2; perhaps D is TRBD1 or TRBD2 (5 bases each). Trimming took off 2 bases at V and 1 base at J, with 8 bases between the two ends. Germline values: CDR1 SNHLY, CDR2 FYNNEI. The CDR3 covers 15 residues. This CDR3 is CASSERDVNTGELFF. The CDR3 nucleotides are TGTGCCAGCAGTGAACGGGACGTGAACACCGGGGAGCTGTTTTTT.

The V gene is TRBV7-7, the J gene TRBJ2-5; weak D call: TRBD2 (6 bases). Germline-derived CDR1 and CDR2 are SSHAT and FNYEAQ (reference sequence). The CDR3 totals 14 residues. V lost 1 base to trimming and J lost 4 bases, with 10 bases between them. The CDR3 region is CASSLELASETQYF. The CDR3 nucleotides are TGTGCCAGCAGCTTAGAACTAGCTTCAGAGACCCAGTACTTC.

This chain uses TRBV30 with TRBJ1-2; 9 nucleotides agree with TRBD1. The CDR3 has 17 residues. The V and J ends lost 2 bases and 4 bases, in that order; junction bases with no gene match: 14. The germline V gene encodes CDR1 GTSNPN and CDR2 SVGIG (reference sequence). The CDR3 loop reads CAWSQSVGTGIFYGYTF. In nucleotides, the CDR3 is TGTGCCTGGAGTCAAAGTGTGGGGACAGGGATATTCTATGGCTACACCTTC.